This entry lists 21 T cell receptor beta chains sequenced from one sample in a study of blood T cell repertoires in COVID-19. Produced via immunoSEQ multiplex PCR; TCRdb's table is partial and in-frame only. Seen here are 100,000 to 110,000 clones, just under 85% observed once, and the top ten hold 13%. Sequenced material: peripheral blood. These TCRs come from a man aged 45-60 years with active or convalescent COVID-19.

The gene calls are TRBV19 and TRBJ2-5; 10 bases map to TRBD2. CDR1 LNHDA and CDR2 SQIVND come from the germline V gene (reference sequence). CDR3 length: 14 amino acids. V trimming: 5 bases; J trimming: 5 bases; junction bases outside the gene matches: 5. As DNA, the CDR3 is TGTGCCAGTAGTGTTAGCGGGGGGCAGGAGACCCAGTACTTC. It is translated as CASSVSGGQETQYF.

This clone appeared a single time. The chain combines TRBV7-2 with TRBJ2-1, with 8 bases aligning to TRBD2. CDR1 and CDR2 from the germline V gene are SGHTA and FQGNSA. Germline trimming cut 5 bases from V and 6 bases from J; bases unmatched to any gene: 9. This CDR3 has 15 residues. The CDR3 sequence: CASSRRAGGANEQFF. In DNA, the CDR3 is TGTGCCAGCAGCCGTAGGGCGGGAGGAGCCAATGAGCAGTTCTTC.

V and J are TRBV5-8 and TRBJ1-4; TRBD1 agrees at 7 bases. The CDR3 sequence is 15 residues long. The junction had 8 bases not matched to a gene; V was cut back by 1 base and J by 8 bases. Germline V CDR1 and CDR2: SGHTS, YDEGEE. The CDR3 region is CASSLWAQGDEKLFF. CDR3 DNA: TGTGCCAGCAGCTTGTGGGCCCAGGGGGACGAAAAACTGTTTTTT.

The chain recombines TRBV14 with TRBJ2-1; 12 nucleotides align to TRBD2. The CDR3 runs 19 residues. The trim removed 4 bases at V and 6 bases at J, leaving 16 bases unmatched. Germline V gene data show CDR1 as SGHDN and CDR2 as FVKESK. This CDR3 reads CASSLSGKTSGRPINEQFF. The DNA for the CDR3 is TGTGCCAGCAGCCTAAGCGGGAAGACTAGCGGGAGACCAATCAATGAGCAGTTCTTC.

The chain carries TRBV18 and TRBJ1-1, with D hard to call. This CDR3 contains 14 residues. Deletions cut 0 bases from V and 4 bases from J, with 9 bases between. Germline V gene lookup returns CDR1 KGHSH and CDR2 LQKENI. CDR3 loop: CASSPPSRVTEAFF. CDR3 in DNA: TGTGCCAGCTCACCACCGAGTCGGGTCACTGAAGCTTTCTTT. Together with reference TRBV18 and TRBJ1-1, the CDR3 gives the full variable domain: NAGVMQNPRHLVRRRGQEARLRCSPMKGHSHVYWYRQLPEEGLKFMVYLQKENIIDESGMPKERFSAEFPKEGPSILRIQQVVRGDSAAYFCASSPPSRVTEAFFGQGTRLTVV.

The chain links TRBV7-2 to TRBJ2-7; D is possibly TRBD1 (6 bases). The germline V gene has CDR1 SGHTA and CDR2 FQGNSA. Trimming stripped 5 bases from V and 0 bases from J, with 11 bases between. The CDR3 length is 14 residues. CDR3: CASSLETGSYEQYF. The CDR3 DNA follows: TGTGCCAGCAGCCTAGAGACAGGCTCCTACGAGCAGTACTTC. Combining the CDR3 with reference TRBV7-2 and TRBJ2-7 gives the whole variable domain GAGVSQSPSNKVTEKGKDVELRCDPISGHTALYWYRQSLGQGLEFLIYFQGNSAPDKSGLPSDRFSAERTGGSVSTLTIQRTQQEDSAVYLCASSLETGSYEQYFGPGTRLTVT.

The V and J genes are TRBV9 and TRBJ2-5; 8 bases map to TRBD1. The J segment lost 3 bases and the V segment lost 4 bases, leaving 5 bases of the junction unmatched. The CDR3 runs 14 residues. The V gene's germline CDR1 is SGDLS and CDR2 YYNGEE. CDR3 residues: CASSITGGKETQYF. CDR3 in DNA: TGTGCCAGCAGCATTACAGGGGGTAAAGAGACCCAGTACTTC.

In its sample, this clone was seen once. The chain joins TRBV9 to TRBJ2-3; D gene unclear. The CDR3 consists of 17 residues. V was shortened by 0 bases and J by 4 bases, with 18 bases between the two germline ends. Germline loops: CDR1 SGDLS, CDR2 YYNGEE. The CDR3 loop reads CASSVGSSVGLADTQYF. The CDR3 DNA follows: TGTGCCAGCAGCGTAGGGTCCTCAGTGGGCCTGGCAGATACGCAGTATTTT.

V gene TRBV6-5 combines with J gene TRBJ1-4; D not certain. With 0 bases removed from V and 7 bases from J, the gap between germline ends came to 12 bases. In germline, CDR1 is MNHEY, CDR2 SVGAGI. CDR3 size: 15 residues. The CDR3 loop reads CASSYSPSSSEKLFF. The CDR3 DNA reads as TGTGCCAGCAGTTACTCTCCTTCATCTAGTGAAAAACTGTTTTTT.

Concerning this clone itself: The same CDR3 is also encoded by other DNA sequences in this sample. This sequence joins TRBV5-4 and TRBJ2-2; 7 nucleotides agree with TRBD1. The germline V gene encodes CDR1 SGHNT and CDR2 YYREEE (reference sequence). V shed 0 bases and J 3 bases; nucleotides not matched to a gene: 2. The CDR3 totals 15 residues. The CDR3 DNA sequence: TGTGCCAGCAGCTTGGGACAGGGCGACACCGGGGAGCTGTTTTTT. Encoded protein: CASSLGQGDTGELFF.

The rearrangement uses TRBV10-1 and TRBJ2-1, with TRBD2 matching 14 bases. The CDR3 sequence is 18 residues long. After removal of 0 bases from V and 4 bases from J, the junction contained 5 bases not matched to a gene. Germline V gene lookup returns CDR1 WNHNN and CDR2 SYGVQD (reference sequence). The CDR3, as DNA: TGCGCCAGCAGTGAGTCCCGACTAGCGGGAGGGCGGTACAATGAGCAGTTCTTC. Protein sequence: CASSESRLAGGRYNEQFF.

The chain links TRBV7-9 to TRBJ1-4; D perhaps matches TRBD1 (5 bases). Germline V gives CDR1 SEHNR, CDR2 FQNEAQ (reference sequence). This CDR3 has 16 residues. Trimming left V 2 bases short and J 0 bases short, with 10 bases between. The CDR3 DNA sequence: TGTGCCAGCAGCTTAAGTGGGGGGGCAACTAATGAAAAACTGTTTTTT. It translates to CASSLSGGATNEKLFF.

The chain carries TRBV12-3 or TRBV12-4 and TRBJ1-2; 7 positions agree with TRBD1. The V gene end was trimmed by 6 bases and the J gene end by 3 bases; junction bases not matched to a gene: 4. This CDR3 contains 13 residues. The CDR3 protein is CASRPGQHYGYTF. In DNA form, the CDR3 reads TGTGCCAGCAGACCGGGACAGCACTATGGCTACACCTTC.

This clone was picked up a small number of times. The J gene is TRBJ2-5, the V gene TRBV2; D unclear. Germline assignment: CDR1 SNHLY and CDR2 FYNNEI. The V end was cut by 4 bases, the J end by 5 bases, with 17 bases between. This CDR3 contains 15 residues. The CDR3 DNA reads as TGTGCCAGCAGTGTTGGGCGTAAACACCGGGAGACCCAGTACTTC. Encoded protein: CASSVGRKHRETQYF.

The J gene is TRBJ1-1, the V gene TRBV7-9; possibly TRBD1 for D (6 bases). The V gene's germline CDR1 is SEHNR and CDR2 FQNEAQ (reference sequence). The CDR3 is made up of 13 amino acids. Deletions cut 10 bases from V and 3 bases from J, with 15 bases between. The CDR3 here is CAIEGEQDTEAFF. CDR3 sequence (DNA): TGTGCCATCGAGGGGGAGCAGGACACTGAAGCTTTCTTT.

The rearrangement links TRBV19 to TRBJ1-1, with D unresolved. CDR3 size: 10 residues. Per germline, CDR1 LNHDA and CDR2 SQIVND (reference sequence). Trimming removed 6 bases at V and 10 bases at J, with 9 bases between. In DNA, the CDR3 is TGTGCCAGTAGAGGAGTATTAGCTTTCTTT. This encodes CASRGVLAFF.

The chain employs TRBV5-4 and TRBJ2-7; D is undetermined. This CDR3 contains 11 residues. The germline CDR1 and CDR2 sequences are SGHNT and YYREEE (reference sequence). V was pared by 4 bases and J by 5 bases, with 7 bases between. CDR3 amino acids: CASSSGHEQYF. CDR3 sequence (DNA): TGTGCCAGCAGCAGTGGGCACGAGCAGTACTTC.

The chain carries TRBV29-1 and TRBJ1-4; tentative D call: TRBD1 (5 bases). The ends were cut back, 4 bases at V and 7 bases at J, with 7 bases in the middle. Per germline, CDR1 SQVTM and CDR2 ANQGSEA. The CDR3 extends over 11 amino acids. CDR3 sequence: CSVGGSEKLFF. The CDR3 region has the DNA TGCAGCGTTGGGGGCAGTGAAAAACTGTTTTTT.

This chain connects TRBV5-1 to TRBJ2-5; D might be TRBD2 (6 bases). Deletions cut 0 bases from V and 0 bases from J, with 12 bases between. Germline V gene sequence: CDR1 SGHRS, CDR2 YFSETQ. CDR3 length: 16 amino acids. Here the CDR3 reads CASSLVSGGDQETQYF. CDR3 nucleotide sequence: TGCGCCAGCAGCTTGGTTAGCGGAGGAGACCAAGAGACCCAGTACTTC.

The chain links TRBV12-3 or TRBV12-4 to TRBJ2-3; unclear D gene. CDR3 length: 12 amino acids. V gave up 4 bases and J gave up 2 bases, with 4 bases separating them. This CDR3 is CASSSITDTQYF. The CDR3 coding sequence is TGTGCCAGCAGTTCTATCACAGATACGCAGTATTTT.

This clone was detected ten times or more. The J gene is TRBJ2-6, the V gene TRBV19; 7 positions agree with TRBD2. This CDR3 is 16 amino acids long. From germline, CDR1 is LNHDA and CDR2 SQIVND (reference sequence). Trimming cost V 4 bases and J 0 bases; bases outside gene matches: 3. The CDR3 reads CASSREGSSGANVLTF. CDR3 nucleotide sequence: TGTGCCAGTAGTAGGGAGGGTAGCTCTGGGGCCAACGTCCTGACTTTC.